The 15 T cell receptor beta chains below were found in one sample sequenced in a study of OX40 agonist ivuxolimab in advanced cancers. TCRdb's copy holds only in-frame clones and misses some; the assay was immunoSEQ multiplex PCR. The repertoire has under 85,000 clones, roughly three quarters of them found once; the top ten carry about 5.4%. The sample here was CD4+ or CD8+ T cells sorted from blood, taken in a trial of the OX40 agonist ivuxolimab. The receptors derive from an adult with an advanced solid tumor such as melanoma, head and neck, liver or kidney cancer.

The CDR3 DNA is TGTGCCACCAGCAGGGGCGGGACCTATCAGTACAATGAGCAGTTCTTC. This gives the protein CATSRGGTYQYNEQFF. The genes are TRBV15 and TRBJ2-1; TRBD2 might be the D (6 bases). Deletions cut 3 bases from V and 4 bases from J, with 16 bases between. Germline assignment: CDR1 LNHNV and CDR2 YYDKDF (reference sequence). The CDR3 covers 16 residues.

CDR3 sequence (DNA): TGTGCCAGCAGCCCAGGGAGGGGAGGCACCATATATTTT. Its protein product is CASSPGRGGTIYF. The chain recombines TRBV9 with TRBJ1-3; a possible D gene is TRBD1 (5 bases). V lost 4 bases, J lost 9 bases, and 14 bases lay in between. The CDR3 spans 13 residues. Germline V lookup: CDR1 SGDLS, CDR2 YYNGEE.

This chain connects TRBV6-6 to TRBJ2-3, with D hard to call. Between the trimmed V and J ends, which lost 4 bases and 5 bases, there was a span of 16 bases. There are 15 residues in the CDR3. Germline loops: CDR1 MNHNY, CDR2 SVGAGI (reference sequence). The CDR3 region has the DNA TGTGCCAGCAGTTTAATGGCAGAAGCACAAGATACGCAGTATTTT. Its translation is CASSLMAEAQDTQYF.

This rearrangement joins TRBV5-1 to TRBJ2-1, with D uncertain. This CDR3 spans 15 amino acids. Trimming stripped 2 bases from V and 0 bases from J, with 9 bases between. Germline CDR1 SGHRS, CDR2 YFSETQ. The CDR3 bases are TGCGCCAGCAGCTTAACAAGCTACTCCTACAATGAGCAGTTCTTC. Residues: CASSLTSYSYNEQFF.

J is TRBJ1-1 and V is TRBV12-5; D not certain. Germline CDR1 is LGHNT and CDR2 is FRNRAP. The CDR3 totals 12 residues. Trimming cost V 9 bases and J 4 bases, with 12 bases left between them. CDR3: CASLRGGTEAFF. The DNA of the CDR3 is TGTGCTAGCCTCCGAGGCGGCACTGAAGCTTTCTTT.

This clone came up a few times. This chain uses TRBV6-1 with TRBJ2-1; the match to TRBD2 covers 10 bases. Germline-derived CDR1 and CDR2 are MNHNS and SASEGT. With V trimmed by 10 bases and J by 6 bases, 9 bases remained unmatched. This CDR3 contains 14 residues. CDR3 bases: TGTGCCATATGGACTAGCGGATGGATCAATGAGCAGTTCTTC. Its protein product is CAIWTSGWINEQFF.

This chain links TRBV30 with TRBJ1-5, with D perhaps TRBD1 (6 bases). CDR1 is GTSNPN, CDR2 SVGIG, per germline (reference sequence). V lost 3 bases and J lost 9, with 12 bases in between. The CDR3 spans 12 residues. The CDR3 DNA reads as TGTGCCTGGAGCAGGGGTTGGGGGCCCCAGCATTTT. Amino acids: CAWSRGWGPQHF.

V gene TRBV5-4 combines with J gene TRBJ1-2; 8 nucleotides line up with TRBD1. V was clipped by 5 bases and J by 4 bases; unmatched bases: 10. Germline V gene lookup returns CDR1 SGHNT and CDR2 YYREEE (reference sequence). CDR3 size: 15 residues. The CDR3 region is CASSRAVGTGYGYTF. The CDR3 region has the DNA TGTGCCAGCAGTCGGGCCGTCGGGACAGGCTATGGCTACACCTTC.

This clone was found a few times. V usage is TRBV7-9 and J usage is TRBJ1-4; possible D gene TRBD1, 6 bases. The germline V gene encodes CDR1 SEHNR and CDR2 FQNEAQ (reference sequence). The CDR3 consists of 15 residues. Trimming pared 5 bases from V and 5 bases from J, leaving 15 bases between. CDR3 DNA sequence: TGTGCCAGCAGCAATGGCGACAGGAACAATGAAAAACTGTTTTTT. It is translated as CASSNGDRNNEKLFF. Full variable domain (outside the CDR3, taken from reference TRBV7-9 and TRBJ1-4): DTGVSQNPRHKITKRGQNVTFRCDPISEHNRLYWYRQTLGQGPEFLTYFQNEAQLEKSRLLSDRFSAERPKGSFSTLEIQRTEQGDSAMYLCASSNGDRNNEKLFFGSGTQLSVL.

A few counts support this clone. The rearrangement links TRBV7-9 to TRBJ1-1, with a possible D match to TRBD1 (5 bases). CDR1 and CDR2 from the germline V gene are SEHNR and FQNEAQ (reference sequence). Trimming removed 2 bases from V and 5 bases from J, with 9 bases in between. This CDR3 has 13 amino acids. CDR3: CASSLSGRTEAFF. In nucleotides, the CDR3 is TGTGCCAGCAGCTTATCAGGGAGGACTGAAGCTTTCTTT.

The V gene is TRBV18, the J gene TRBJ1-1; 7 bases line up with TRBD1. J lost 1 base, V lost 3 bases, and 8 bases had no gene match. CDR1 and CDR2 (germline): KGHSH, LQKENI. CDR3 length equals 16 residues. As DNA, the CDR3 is TGTGCCAGCTCACCCTCACAGGGGTCGGGGAACACTGAAGCTTTCTTT. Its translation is CASSPSQGSGNTEAFF.

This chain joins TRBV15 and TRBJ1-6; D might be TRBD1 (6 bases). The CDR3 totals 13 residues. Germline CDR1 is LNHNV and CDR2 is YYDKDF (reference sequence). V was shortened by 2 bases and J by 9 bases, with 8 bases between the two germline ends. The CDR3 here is CATSRTGFSPLHF. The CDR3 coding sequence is TGTGCCACCAGCAGAACAGGGTTTTCACCCCTCCACTTT.

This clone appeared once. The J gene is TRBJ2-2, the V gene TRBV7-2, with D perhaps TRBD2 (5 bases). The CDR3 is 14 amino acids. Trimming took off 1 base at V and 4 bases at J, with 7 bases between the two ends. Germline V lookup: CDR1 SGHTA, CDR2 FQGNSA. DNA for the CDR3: TGTGCCAGCAGCTTAGGAGAGGGCACCGGGGAGCTGTTTTTT. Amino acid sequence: CASSLGEGTGELFF.

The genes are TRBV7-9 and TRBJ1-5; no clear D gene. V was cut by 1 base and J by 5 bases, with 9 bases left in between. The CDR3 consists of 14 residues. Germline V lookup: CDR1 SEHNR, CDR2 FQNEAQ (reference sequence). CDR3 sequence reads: CASSLGANDQPQHF. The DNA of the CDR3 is TGTGCCAGCAGCTTAGGGGCAAATGATCAGCCCCAGCATTTT.

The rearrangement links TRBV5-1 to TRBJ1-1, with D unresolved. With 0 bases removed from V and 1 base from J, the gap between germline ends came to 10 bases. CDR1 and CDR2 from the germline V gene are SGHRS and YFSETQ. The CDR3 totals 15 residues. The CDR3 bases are TGCGCCAGCAGCTTGGGCGTCCGGAAGAACACTGAAGCTTTCTTT. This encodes CASSLGVRKNTEAFF. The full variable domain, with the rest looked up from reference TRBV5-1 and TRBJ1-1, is KAGVTQTPRYLIKTRGQQVTLSCSPISGHRSVSWYQQTPGQGLQFLFEYFSETQRNKGNFPGRFSGRQFSNSRSEMNVSTLELGDSALYLCASSLGVRKNTEAFFGQGTRLTVV.